This T cell receptor (beta chain) was sequenced in a study of identifying expanded T cells in peripheral blood. Sequencing was performed with immunoSEQ multiplex PCR; in TCRdb, only in-frame clones are kept and a portion is missing. The sample lists about 110,000 clones, 80% to 90% seen once, with about 17% in the top ten. The CDR3 is made up of 14 amino acids. V lost 2 bases, J lost 0 bases, and 8 bases lay in between. Germline V gives CDR1 SGHVS, CDR2 FQNEAQ. This chain links TRBV7-8 with TRBJ2-7; no clear D gene. The sample taken for sequencing was blood. The origin of this receptor is a person aged 18-70 years in good health. The CDR3 is CASSLLASSYEQYF. CDR3 sequence (DNA): TGTGCCAGCAGCTTACTCGCCAGCTCCTACGAGCAGTACTTC.